The clone carrying this TCR beta chain has a single count. The sample is drawn from a study of control samples from healthy donors and cancer patients. Measured with immunoSEQ multiplex PCR; TCRdb has only the in-frame clones, and not every one. This sample has 95,000 to 100,000 clones; approximately 90% occur once, and the top ten carry 7.8%. CDR3 length equals 16 residues. CDR1 WNHNN and CDR2 SYGVQD come from the germline V gene (reference sequence). V shed 4 bases, J shed 0 bases, and the junction held 3 bases outside the gene matches. Sequenced: blood. V usage is TRBV10-1 and J usage is TRBJ2-1; TRBD1 agrees at 10 bases. The sequence was obtained from a man aged 25-40 years in good health. The DNA of the CDR3 is TGCGCCAGCAGTGGGGACAGGGGTTTCTCCTACAATGAGCAGTTCTTC. This sequence encodes CASSGDRGFSYNEQFF.